This TCR beta chain was retrieved from a study of long-term antiretroviral therapy in people with HIV. V dropped 0 bases and J dropped 2 bases, with 9 bases sitting between them. Germline V gene lookup returns CDR1 SGHRS and CDR2 YFSETQ. This CDR3 is built from 14 residues. Survey-level resolution applied to immunoSEQ assay v3.0. This table comes from immunoSEQ multiplex PCR, and its TCRdb copy is limited to in-frame clones, with some not included. The data show roughly 32,000 clones, 65% to 90% seen once. The source was unsorted PBMCs, collected approximately 3.5 years after starting antiretroviral therapy. The V call is TRBV5-1, the J call TRBJ2-7, with D hard to call. This sequence originates from a man between 18 and 29 years old with HIV. In DNA, the CDR3 is TGCGCCAGCAGCTTGGGGTCAATACCCTACGAGCAGTACTTC. It is translated as CASSLGSIPYEQYF.